Below, one T cell receptor beta chain is given with its context. Germline CDR1 reads SGHTA; CDR2 reads FQGNSA. V lost 5 bases, J lost 3 bases, and 23 bases lay in between. The CDR3 sequence is 17 residues long. The data were obtained in a study of T cells after yellow fever vaccination. Study conclusions and caveats: FACS-sorted repertoires could contain abundant clonotypes contaminating from the bulk population. It was a small share of clonotypes that appeared in both CD4 and CD8 compartments.

Universal primer sites and UMIs were introduced during 5'RACE template-switching synthesis of TCR cDNA. TCRdb processed the 5' RACE reads anew with MiXCR; each CDR3 protein has one entry. The sample lists some 80,000 distinct CDR3 sequences; about an eighth were seen once. The sample in question was CD8+ T cells not binding an NS4B(214-222) dextramer, sorted from PBMCs, obtained roughly 20 days after the first yellow fever vaccination. This sequence originates from a man aged 18 to 35 who received the YFV17D yellow fever vaccine. J is TRBJ2-7 and V is TRBV7-2; maybe TRBD1 (6 bases). The CDR3 nucleotides read TGTGCCAGCAGCGCCGGATGGACAGCTCCGATCGGCTACGAGCAGTACTTC. Translated, it gives CASSAGWTAPIGYEQYF.